The 8 T cell receptor beta chains reported below all come from one sample, sequenced in a study of cytomegalovirus exposure and HLA in healthy donors. The primer mix had 60 Vbeta and 13 Jbeta primers. Measured with immunoSEQ multiplex PCR; TCRdb has only the in-frame clones, and not every one. The profile covers about 170,000 clones, with 70% to 80% appearing a single time and roughly 0.82% taken by the ten largest. The sample taken for sequencing was PBMCs. These receptor sequences come from a female donor in good health and CMV-seronegative.

This clone was found a few times. The chain recombines TRBV28 with TRBJ2-1; D is possibly TRBD2 (6 bases). V lost 3 bases, J lost 12 bases, and 15 bases lay in between. This CDR3 region has 13 residues. The germline CDR1 and CDR2 sequences are MDHEN and SYDVKM. CDR3 residues: CASSFVGGVGQFF. CDR3 DNA sequence: TGTGCCAGCAGTTTTGTAGGAGGGGTCGGGCAGTTCTTC.

The rearrangement links TRBV7-3 to TRBJ1-1, with 7 positions matching TRBD1. The V segment lost 5 bases and the J segment 1 base; nucleotides outside the gene matches: 4. The germline V gene encodes CDR1 SGHTA and CDR2 FQGTGA. The CDR3 is 14 amino acids. CDR3 in DNA: TGTGCCAGCAGCCCAAACAGGGGGAACACTGAAGCTTTCTTT. Translating it yields CASSPNRGNTEAFF.

This clone has a handful of counts. The J gene is TRBJ1-4, the V gene TRBV5-1, with TRBD1 identical over 9 bases. This CDR3 contains 17 residues. Trimming took 4 bases from V and 6 from J; bases not matched to a gene: 13. CDR1 and CDR2 from the germline V gene are SGHRS and YFSETQ. CDR3 in DNA: TGCGCCAGCAGCGTAACCCGCCGGGACAGGGAGGATGAAAAACTGTTTTTT. Translating it yields CASSVTRRDREDEKLFF.

The chain has TRBV6-5 and TRBJ1-6; 12 bases fit TRBD1. V trimming: 2 bases; J trimming: 9 bases; junction bases outside the gene matches: 5. The CDR3 sequence is 16 residues long. Per germline, CDR1 MNHEY and CDR2 SVGAGI. Here the CDR3 DNA reads TGTGCCAGCAGTTACGGGGGGACAGGGGGCGGTTCACCCCTCCACTTT. Amino acids: CASSYGGTGGGSPLHF.

The chain has TRBV21-1 and TRBJ1-2. TRBV21-1 is a known pseudogene. This CDR3 has 15 amino acids. For the CDR3, the DNA is TGTGCCAGCAGCAATGGCAAACCCTTGGCGGGTGGCTACACCTTC. Translation: CASSNGKPLAGGYTF.

Details on this clone: An end of the junction does not agree with germline; a read error may underlie this. The chain combines TRBV4-1 with TRBJ2-7, with 9 bases matching TRBD2. This CDR3 is built from 15 residues. Germline V lookup: CDR1 MGHRA, CDR2 YSYEKL. The CDR3: CASSSRLAEIYERYF. The CDR3 bases are TGCGCCAGCAGCTCCAGACTAGCGGAGATCTACGAGCGGTACTTC.

This clone was recorded a few times. The chain employs TRBV11-3 and TRBJ1-1, with unresolved D. The V end lost 1 base, the J end lost 4 bases, and 10 bases lay between the germline ends. The CDR3 has 14 residues. Germline-derived CDR1 and CDR2 are SGHNT and YENEEA. CDR3 sequence reads: CASSLGGWSTEAFF. The CDR3 DNA reads TGTGCCAGCAGCTTAGGAGGGTGGAGCACTGAAGCTTTCTTT.

The CDR3 is CASSKDGGFYEQYF. The DNA of the CDR3 is TGTGCCAGCAGTAAAGACGGCGGATTCTACGAGCAGTACTTC. The chain couples TRBV27 to TRBJ2-7; D is unresolved. Germline V gives CDR1 MNHEY, CDR2 SMNVEV (reference sequence). The CDR3 loop spans 14 amino acids. V was clipped by 5 bases and J by 3 bases, with 14 bases between them.